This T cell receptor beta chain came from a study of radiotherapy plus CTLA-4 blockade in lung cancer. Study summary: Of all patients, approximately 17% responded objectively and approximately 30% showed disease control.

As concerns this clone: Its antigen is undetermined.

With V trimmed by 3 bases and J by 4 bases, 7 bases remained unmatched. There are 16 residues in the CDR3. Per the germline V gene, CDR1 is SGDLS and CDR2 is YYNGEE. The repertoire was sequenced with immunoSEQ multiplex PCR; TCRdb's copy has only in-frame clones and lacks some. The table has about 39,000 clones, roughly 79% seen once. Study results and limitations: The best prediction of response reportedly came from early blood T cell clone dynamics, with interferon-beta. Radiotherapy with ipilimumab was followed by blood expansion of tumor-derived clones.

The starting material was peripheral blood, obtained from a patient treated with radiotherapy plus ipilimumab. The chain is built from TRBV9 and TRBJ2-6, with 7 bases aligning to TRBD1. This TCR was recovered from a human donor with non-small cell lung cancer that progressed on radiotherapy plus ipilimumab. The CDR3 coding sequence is TGTGCCAGCAGCGGCACAGGGGCAGCCGGGGCCAACGTCCTGACTTTC. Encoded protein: CASSGTGAAGANVLTF.